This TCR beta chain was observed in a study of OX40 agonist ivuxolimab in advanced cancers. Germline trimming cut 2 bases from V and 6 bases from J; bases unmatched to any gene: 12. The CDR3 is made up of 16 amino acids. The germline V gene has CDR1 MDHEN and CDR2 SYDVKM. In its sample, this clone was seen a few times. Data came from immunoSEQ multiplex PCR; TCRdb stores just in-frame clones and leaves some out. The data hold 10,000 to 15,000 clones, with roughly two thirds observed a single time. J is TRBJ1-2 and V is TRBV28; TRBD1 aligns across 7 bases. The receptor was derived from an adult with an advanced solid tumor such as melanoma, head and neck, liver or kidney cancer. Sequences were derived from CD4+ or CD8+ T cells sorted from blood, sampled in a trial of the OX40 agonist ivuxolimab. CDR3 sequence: CASSLPLMTGKNGYTF. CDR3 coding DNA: TGTGCCAGCAGTTTACCCCTAATGACAGGGAAAAATGGCTACACCTTC.